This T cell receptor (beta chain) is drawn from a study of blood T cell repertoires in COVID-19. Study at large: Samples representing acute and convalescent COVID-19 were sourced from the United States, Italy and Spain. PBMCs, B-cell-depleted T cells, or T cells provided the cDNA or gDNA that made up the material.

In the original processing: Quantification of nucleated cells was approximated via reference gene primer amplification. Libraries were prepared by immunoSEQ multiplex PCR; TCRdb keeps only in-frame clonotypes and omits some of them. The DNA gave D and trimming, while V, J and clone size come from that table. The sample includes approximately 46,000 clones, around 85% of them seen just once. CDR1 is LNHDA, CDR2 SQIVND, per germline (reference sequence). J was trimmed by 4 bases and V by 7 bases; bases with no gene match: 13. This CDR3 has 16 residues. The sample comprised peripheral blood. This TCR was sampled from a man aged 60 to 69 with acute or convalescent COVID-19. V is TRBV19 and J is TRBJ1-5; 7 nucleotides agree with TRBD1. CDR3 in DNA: TGTGCCAGTACCACGACAGGGCAAGGGTATAATCAGCCCCAGCATTTT. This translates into CASTTTGQGYNQPQHF.